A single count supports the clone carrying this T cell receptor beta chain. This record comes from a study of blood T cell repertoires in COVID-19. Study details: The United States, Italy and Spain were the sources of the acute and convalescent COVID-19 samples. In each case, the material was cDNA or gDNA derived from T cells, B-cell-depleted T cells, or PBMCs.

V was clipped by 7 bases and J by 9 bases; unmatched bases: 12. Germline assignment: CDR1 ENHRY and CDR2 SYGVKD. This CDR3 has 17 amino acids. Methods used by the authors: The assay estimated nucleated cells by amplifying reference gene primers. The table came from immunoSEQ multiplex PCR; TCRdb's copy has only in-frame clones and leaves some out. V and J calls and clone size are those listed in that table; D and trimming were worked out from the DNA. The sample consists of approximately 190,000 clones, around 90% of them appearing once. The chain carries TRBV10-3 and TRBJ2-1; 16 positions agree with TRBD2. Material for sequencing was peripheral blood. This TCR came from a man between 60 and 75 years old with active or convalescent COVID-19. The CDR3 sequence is CAITRPGLAGGPGEQFF. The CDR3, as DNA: TGTGCCATCACCCGACCGGGACTAGCGGGGGGGCCCGGTGAGCAGTTCTTC.